This T cell receptor beta chain came from a study of blood T cell repertoires in COVID-19 (dated by TCRdb to 2019 to 2021). For the study in its entirety: Samples covering the acute and convalescent phases of COVID-19 were provided by collaborators in the United States, Italy and Spain. The prospective study material was composed of cDNA or gDNA derived from T cells, B-cell-depleted T cells, or PBMCs. Subjects who had been exposed to COVID-19, were actively infected with it, or had recovered from it provided the deeply sampled blood TCRbeta repertoires that made up the dataset. The repertoires were released in a freely available public database meant as a resource for research on the immune response to SARS-CoV-2. The samples were drawn from two sources: the first 160 participants of the ongoing ImmuneRACE study, and some 1,300 subjects contributed by 6 global collaborators. Sample metadata almost always included a de-identified subject ID, COVID-19 status, age in years and sex. Where HLA class I and class II types were available, the types were taken from metadata supplied by the sample provider, not from assay-based typing. Broad study findings and their caveats: The quantity of clinical and demographic metadata differed by source and by participant and was supplied without curation.

TCRbeta CDR3 regions were amplified from genomic DNA using the immunoSEQ Assay, a bias-controlled multiplex PCR. The authors processed their data as follows. The number of nucleated cells in each sample was estimated from the amplification of reference gene primers within the assay. Sequence reads were collapsed and filtered to measure the absolute abundance of every unique TCRbeta CDR3 rearrangement. For each sample, productive Simpson clonality was calculated by taking the square root of Simpson's diversity index across productive rearrangements. As stored in TCRdb, this immuneACCESS dataset retains in-frame rearrangements with V and J assigned. A fraction of the clones does not appear; measured against another copy, unresolved V genes explain less than half of the discrepancy, and the remainder lacks a known reason. The DNA was the basis for D and trimming; V, J and clone size are from that table. Counted in this sample were about 98,000 clones; approximately 84% of them appeared once. Jointly, the top ten make up roughly 4.4% of the sample.

Whole blood was collected in K2EDTA tubes by collaborating institutions according to the institutions' own protocols. For TCRbeta analysis, collaborators shipped samples as frozen whole blood, isolated PBMCs, or DNA extracted from either of those sample types. The CDR3 starts with the cysteine, ends with the phenylalanine, and has 11 residues. CDR3 DNA is the only sequence kept; it has 33 bases, read in frame from the first base. The germline V gene gives CDR1 as SNHLY and CDR2 as FYNNEI. Trimming costs V 5 bases and J 9 bases, and their ends lie 5 bases apart. On this clone itself: Its antigen is still unknown. The record has no base qualities; no much larger clone is one base away.

The rearranged chain carries TRBV2 and TRBJ1-6, with the D gene not clear enough to name. The specimen was peripheral blood. The receptor was derived from a human donor in a cohort sampled during active COVID-19. The CDR3 region: CASSISSPLHF. DNA sequence: TGTGCCAGCAGTATTAGTTCACCCCTCCACTTT.